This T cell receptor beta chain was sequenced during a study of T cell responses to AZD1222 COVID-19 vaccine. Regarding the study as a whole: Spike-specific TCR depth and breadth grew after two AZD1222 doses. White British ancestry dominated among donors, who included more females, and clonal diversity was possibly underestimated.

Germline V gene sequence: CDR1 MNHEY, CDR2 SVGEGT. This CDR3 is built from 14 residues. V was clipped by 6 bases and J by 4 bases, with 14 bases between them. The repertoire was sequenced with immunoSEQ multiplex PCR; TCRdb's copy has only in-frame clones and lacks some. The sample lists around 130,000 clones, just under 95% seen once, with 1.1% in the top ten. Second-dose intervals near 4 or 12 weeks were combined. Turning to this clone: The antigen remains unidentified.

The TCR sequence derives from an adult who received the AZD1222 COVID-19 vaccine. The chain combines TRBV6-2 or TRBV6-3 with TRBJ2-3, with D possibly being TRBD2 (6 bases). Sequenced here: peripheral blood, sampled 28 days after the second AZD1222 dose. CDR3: CASSERLGADTQYF. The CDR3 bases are TGTGCCAGCAGCGAAAGACTAGGCGCAGATACGCAGTATTTT.